A single sample gave rise to the 4 T cell receptor beta chains below, sequenced in a study of OX40 agonist ivuxolimab in advanced cancers. Some clones are missing from TCRdb's copy, which holds only in-frame ones; the method was immunoSEQ multiplex PCR. The repertoire holds about 64,000 clones, with 87% as singletons. This sample comprised CD4+ or CD8+ T cells sorted from blood, obtained in a trial of the OX40 agonist ivuxolimab. These receptors were collected from an adult with an advanced solid tumor such as melanoma, head and neck, liver or kidney cancer.

The genes are TRBV6-5 and TRBJ2-3; D is unresolved. Between the trimmed V and J ends, which lost 0 bases and 6 bases, there was a span of 7 bases. The germline V gene has CDR1 MNHEY and CDR2 SVGAGI. There are 13 residues in the CDR3. DNA for the CDR3: TGTGCCAGCAGTTACTCGTTGGTCGATACGCAGTATTTT. This gives the protein CASSYSLVDTQYF.

The chain combines TRBV18 with TRBJ2-7; D gene ambiguous. Germline lookup yields CDR1 KGHSH and CDR2 LQKENI. The CDR3 length is 13 residues. Trimming pared 2 bases from V and 0 bases from J, leaving 5 bases between. CDR3 coding DNA: TGTGCCAGCTCACCAGCAGACTCCTACGAGCAGTACTTC. Amino acid sequence: CASSPADSYEQYF. The full variable domain, in which reference TRBV18 and TRBJ2-7 provide the parts outside the CDR3, is NAGVMQNPRHLVRRRGQEARLRCSPMKGHSHVYWYRQLPEEGLKFMVYLQKENIIDESGMPKERFSAEFPKEGPSILRIQQVVRGDSAAYFCASSPADSYEQYFGPGTRLTVT.

This clone was seen only once. The V and J genes are TRBV7-3 and TRBJ2-6, with a weak D call TRBD1 (6 bases). CDR3 length equals 15 residues. Germline lookup yields CDR1 SGHTA and CDR2 FQGTGA. V was trimmed by 5 bases and J by 2 bases, leaving 10 bases between them. For the CDR3, the DNA is TGTGCCAGCAGCCCACAGGGCACTGGGGCCAACGTCCTGACTTTC. It encodes CASSPQGTGANVLTF.

This sequence joins TRBV29-1 and TRBJ2-3; D might be TRBD2 (6 bases). V lost 8 bases and J lost 6, with 15 bases in between. The length of the CDR3 is 12 residues. The V gene's germline CDR1 is SQVTM and CDR2 ANQGSEA. CDR3 nucleotides: TGCAGCCTAGCCGGGGCGGGGGATACGCAGTATTTT. Translated, it gives CSLAGAGDTQYF.